Presented here are 3 T cell receptor beta chains from one specimen sequenced in a study of blood T cell repertoires in COVID-19. The data were produced by immunoSEQ multiplex PCR, yet TCRdb's version contains in-frame clones alone and is incomplete. The table records fewer than 250,000 clones, around 87% of them present only once. The sample was PBMCs or T cells enriched from blood (not recorded which). The origin of the receptors is a young man in a cohort exposed to, infected with or recovered from COVID-19 (not recorded which).

The chain is built from TRBV21-1 and TRBJ2-7; the table assigns TRBD1, which was not confirmed against the DNA. TRBV21-1 is annotated as a pseudogene. The CDR3 consists of 19 residues. The CDR3 protein is CASTVVQALHETVTYEQYF. The DNA for the CDR3 is TGTGCCAGCACTGTAGTACAGGCCCTCCACGAGACCGTTACCTACGAGCAGTACTTC.

J is TRBJ1-4 and V is TRBV18, with D maybe TRBD1 (5 bases). Between the trimmed V and J ends, which lost 1 base and 6 bases, there was a span of 6 bases. Germline CDR1 is KGHSH and CDR2 is LQKENI. CDR3 length: 13 residues. In DNA form, the CDR3 reads TGTGCCAGCTCACCACGCAGGGATGAAAAACTGTTTTTT. Protein product: CASSPRRDEKLFF.

The genes are TRBV4-1 and TRBJ2-3; no firm D call. V lost 0 bases to trimming and J lost 2 bases, with 15 bases between them. Germline values: CDR1 MGHRA, CDR2 YSYEKL. There are 17 residues in the CDR3. Here the CDR3 reads CASSQEKGPGYTDTQYF. CDR3 DNA: TGCGCCAGCAGCCAAGAAAAAGGTCCAGGATACACAGATACGCAGTATTTT.